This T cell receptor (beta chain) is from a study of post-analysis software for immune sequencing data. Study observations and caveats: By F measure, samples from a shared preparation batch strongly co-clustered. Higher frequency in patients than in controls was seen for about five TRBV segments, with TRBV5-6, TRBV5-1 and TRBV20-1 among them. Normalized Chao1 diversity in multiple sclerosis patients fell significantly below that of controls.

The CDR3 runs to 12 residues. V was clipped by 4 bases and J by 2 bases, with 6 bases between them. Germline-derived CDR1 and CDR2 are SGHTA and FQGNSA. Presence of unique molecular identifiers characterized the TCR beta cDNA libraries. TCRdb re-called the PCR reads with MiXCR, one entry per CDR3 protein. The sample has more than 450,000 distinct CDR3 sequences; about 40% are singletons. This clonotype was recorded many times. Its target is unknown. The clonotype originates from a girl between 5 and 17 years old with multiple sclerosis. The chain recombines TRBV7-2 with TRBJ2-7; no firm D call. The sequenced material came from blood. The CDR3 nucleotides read TGTGCCAGCAGCTCCGTTCCCTACGAGCAGTACTTC. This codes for CASSSVPYEQYF.